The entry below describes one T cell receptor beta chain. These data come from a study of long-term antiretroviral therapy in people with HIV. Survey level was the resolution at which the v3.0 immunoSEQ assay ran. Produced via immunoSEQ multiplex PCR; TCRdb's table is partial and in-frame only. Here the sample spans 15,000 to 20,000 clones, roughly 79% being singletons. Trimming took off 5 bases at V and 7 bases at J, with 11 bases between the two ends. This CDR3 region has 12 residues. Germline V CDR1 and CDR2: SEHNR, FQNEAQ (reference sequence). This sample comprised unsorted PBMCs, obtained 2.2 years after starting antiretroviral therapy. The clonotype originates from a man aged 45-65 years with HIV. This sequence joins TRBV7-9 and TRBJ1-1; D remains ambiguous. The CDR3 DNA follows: TGTGCCAGCAGCCTATTGGGTAGTGAAGCTTTCTTT. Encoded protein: CASSLLGSEAFF.